This entry lists 21 T cell receptor beta chains sequenced from one sample in a study of OX40 agonist ivuxolimab in advanced cancers. TCRdb keeps only in-frame clones here, not all; method: immunoSEQ multiplex PCR. The sample includes fewer than 60,000 clones, approximately 87% of them seen just once. The specimen comprised CD4+ or CD8+ T cells sorted from blood, sampled in a trial of the OX40 agonist ivuxolimab. The receptors were gathered from an adult with an advanced solid tumor such as melanoma, head and neck, liver or kidney cancer.

The V call is TRBV28, the J call TRBJ2-3; D gene unclear. Trimming shortened V by 8 bases and J by 10 bases, and 19 bases separated the two germline ends. The CDR3 has 13 amino acids. Looked up from germline, CDR1 is MDHEN and CDR2 is SYDVKM. CDR3 loop: CASGPNLGYAQYF. CDR3 nucleotides: TGTGCCAGCGGACCCAATTTAGGTTATGCGCAGTATTTT.

In its sample, this clone was seen once. The chain uses TRBV4-1 and TRBJ2-2; a possible D gene is TRBD1 (6 bases). Germline CDR1 and CDR2: MGHRA and YSYEKL. The CDR3 spans 15 residues. Trimming left V 5 bases short and J 4 bases short, with 14 bases between. DNA of the CDR3: TGCGCCAGCAGCTCACAAGGACAGCGCACCGGGGAGCTGTTTTTT. Translated: CASSSQGQRTGELFF.

The chain joins TRBV28 to TRBJ1-5; D remains ambiguous. The CDR3 is 15 amino acids. CDR1 is MDHEN and CDR2 is SYDVKM in the germline V gene. Trimming removed 7 bases from V and 3 bases from J, with 16 bases in between. The CDR3 DNA follows: TGTGCCAGCAACCTCGGACGGGCCCTCAATCAGCCCCAGCATTTT. This codes for CASNLGRALNQPQHF.

V and J are TRBV6-5 and TRBJ1-4; D gene ambiguous. This CDR3 has 13 residues. The germline V gene has CDR1 MNHEY and CDR2 SVGAGI. Trimming left V 6 bases short and J 7 bases short, with 12 bases between. CDR3 amino acids: CASSRRSGEKLFF. CDR3 coding DNA: TGTGCCAGCAGCCGACGGTCCGGTGAAAAACTGTTTTTT.

The chain joins TRBV10-1 to TRBJ2-5; the match to TRBD1 covers 7 bases. This CDR3 region has 13 residues. Per the germline V gene, CDR1 is WNHNN and CDR2 is SYGVQD (reference sequence). The V segment lost 5 bases and the J segment 4 bases; nucleotides outside the gene matches: 4. CDR3 in amino acids: CASSPSGGETQYF. In DNA form, the CDR3 reads TGCGCCAGCAGTCCATCAGGGGGAGAGACCCAGTACTTC.

The chain joins TRBV6-5 to TRBJ2-1; 9 bases are shared with TRBD1. J gave up 2 bases and V 5 bases, and 4 bases lay outside the gene matches. This CDR3 is 15 amino acids long. Looked up from germline, CDR1 is MNHEY and CDR2 is SVGAGI. CDR3 loop: CASSQDRGTYNEQFF. CDR3 nucleotides: TGTGCCAGCAGTCAAGACAGGGGGACCTACAATGAGCAGTTCTTC.

V gene TRBV5-4 combines with J gene TRBJ2-1; 7 bases map to TRBD1. Germline V gene data show CDR1 as SGHNT and CDR2 as YYREEE (reference sequence). This CDR3 spans 13 amino acids. J gave up 6 bases and V 9 bases, and 9 bases lay outside the gene matches. CDR3 in amino acids: CATGTADPNEQFF. The CDR3 coding sequence is TGTGCCACCGGGACAGCTGACCCCAATGAGCAGTTCTTC.

In its sample, this clone was seen a few times. The chain employs TRBV5-4 and TRBJ2-3; 8 nucleotides agree with TRBD2. The CDR3 consists of 15 residues. The V and J ends lost 3 bases and 3 bases, in that order; junction bases with no gene match: 6. Germline lookup yields CDR1 SGHNT and CDR2 YYREEE (reference sequence). The CDR3 protein is CASSSGGGSTDTQYF. The CDR3 nucleotides are TGTGCCAGCAGCTCGGGGGGGGGATCGACAGATACGCAGTATTTT.

The genes are TRBV15 and TRBJ2-7, with 10 nucleotides matching TRBD2. Trimming removed 1 base from V and 5 bases from J; junction bases left unmatched: 2. Germline CDR1 LNHNV, CDR2 YYDKDF (reference sequence). The CDR3 covers 14 residues. The CDR3 region is CATSRVSGGNEQYV. The CDR3 DNA follows: TGTGCCACCAGCAGAGTTAGCGGGGGGAACGAGCAGTACGTC.

This clone has just a few counts. The V and J genes are TRBV28 and TRBJ2-2; unclear D gene. Germline V gene lookup returns CDR1 MDHEN and CDR2 SYDVKM. The CDR3 consists of 13 residues. Trimming cost V 4 bases and J 2 bases, with 5 bases left between them. CDR3 coding DNA: TGTGCCAGCAGTTGGGGTAACACCGGGGAGCTGTTTTTT. Translated: CASSWGNTGELFF.

The rearrangement joins TRBV6-1 to TRBJ2-1; TRBD2 matches at 7 bases. This CDR3 is 14 amino acids long. The trim removed 6 bases at V and 2 bases at J, leaving 4 bases unmatched. CDR1 and CDR2 (germline): MNHNS, SASEGT. The CDR3 DNA reads as TGTGCCAGCAGCAAACTAGCGCCCTACAATGAGCAGTTCTTC. This sequence encodes CASSKLAPYNEQFF.

The chain has TRBV18 and TRBJ1-2; 8 nucleotides match TRBD1. Germline-derived CDR1 and CDR2 are KGHSH and LQKENI. V lost 1 base to trimming and J lost 8 bases; unmatched junction nucleotides: 9. The CDR3 covers 15 residues. The CDR3 sequence is CASSPQLTGEYGYTF. The CDR3 nucleotides are TGTGCCAGCTCACCACAGCTGACAGGGGAGTACGGCTACACCTTC.

This clone showed up just once. This rearrangement joins TRBV15 to TRBJ1-5; the D is unclear. This CDR3 is built from 15 residues. V was shortened by 1 base and J by 6 bases, with 13 bases between the two germline ends. Germline values: CDR1 LNHNV, CDR2 YYDKDF (reference sequence). The chain's CDR3 is CATSRVRTPGQPQHF. CDR3 bases: TGTGCCACCAGCAGAGTCCGGACGCCAGGTCAGCCCCAGCATTTT.

The V call is TRBV25-1, the J call TRBJ2-1; D possibly corresponds to TRBD2 (5 bases). The CDR3 covers 14 residues. Trimming took off 7 bases at V and 8 bases at J, with 18 bases between the two ends. Germline V gives CDR1 MGHDK, CDR2 SYGVNS. The CDR3: CASMGIGGLHEQFF. In nucleotides, the CDR3 is TGTGCCAGCATGGGGATTGGAGGTCTGCATGAGCAGTTCTTC.

This chain uses TRBV19 with TRBJ1-3; unclear D gene. The CDR3 runs 18 residues. CDR1 is LNHDA and CDR2 is SQIVND in the germline V gene (reference sequence). Trimming pared 6 bases from V and 0 bases from J, leaving 21 bases between. The CDR3 DNA is TGTGCCAGTAGCCGGGGATCCCCGAGCCTGAACTCTGGAAACACCATATATTTT. Amino acid sequence: CASSRGSPSLNSGNTIYF.

This chain joins TRBV6-6 and TRBJ1-5; 7 bases align to TRBD1. The CDR3 sequence is 14 residues long. The V segment lost 6 bases and the J segment 2 bases; nucleotides outside the gene matches: 4. Per germline, CDR1 MNHNY and CDR2 SVGAGI (reference sequence). The CDR3 loop reads CASRPGTGNQPQHF. In nucleotides, the CDR3 is TGTGCCAGCAGACCCGGGACAGGCAATCAGCCCCAGCATTTT.

CDR3 protein: CASRRGSSGNTIYF. The CDR3 nucleotides read TGTGCCAGCAGGCGAGGGAGCTCTGGAAACACCATATATTTT. The chain recombines TRBV6-5 with TRBJ1-3; D gene uncertain. The CDR3 length is 14 residues. The V and J ends lost 6 bases and 0 bases respectively, with 9 bases between them. CDR1 and CDR2 from the germline V gene are MNHEY and SVGAGI.

The chain recombines TRBV9 with TRBJ2-3; 10 bases line up with TRBD2. There are 15 residues in the CDR3. Germline CDR1 SGDLS, CDR2 YYNGEE. V shed 4 bases and J 4 bases; nucleotides not matched to a gene: 6. CDR3: CASSSQREGPDTQYF. CDR3 DNA: TGTGCCAGCAGCTCTCAGCGGGAGGGTCCAGATACGCAGTATTTT.

The chain carries TRBV5-1 and TRBJ2-2; TRBD2 matches 13 bases. Per the germline V gene, CDR1 is SGHRS and CDR2 is YFSETQ. V lost 4 bases and J lost 6; bases outside the gene matches: 3. This CDR3 is built from 15 residues. For the CDR3, the DNA is TGCGCCAGCAGCCGAGGACTAGCGGGAGCCGGGGAGCTGTTTTTT. Protein sequence: CASSRGLAGAGELFF.

This rearrangement joins TRBV21-1 to TRBJ2-7; the table's D gene call, TRBD1, was not cross checked with the DNA. TRBV21-1 is given as a pseudogene. The CDR3 consists of 17 residues. The CDR3 nucleotides are TGTGCCAGCAGCAAAGACCCACAGGGGCCGAGCTCCTACGAGCAGTACGTC. This sequence encodes CASSKDPQGPSSYEQYV.

The V gene is TRBV11-2, the J gene TRBJ2-1, with D possibly being TRBD1 (6 bases). The V gene's germline CDR1 is SGHAT and CDR2 FQNNGV. The length of the CDR3 is 15 residues. V dropped 3 bases and J dropped 4 bases, with 13 bases sitting between them. CDR3 sequence reads: CASSFSGTSYNEQFF. In nucleotides, the CDR3 is TGTGCCAGCAGCTTCTCCGGGACATCATACAATGAGCAGTTCTTC.